The 31 T cell receptor beta chains reported below all come from one sample, sequenced in a study of blood T cell repertoires in COVID-19. The data were produced by immunoSEQ multiplex PCR, yet TCRdb's version contains in-frame clones alone and is incomplete. Counted here are hundreds of thousands of clones, around 84% occurring once; the ten biggest clones make up roughly 4.7%. The sequencing input was PBMCs or T cells enriched from blood (not recorded which). These receptors originate from a man in his forties or fifties who had been exposed to COVID-19.

The chain is built from TRBV9 and TRBJ1-1, with a possible D match to TRBD1 (6 bases). Germline-derived CDR1 and CDR2 are SGDLS and YYNGEE. Trimming took off 2 bases at V and 7 bases at J, with 18 bases between the two ends. The CDR3 has 15 residues. The CDR3 is CASSVVGLGAGEAFF. DNA of the CDR3: TGTGCCAGCAGCGTTGTCGGTCTGGGGGCGGGTGAAGCTTTCTTT.

The chain links TRBV9 to TRBJ2-3, with D perhaps matching TRBD2 (5 bases). The CDR3 runs to 15 residues. Trimming cost V 4 bases and J 1 base, with 13 bases left between them. In germline, CDR1 is SGDLS, CDR2 YYNGEE. CDR3 sequence: CASSHGLMGTDTQYF. In DNA, the CDR3 is TGTGCCAGCAGCCACGGACTGATGGGCACAGATACGCAGTATTTT. Using reference TRBV9 and TRBJ2-3 for the parts outside the CDR3, the full variable domain is DSGVTQTPKHLITATGQRVTLRCSPRSGDLSVYWYQQSLDQGLQFLIQYYNGEERAKGNILERFSAQQFPDLHSELNLSSLELGDSALYFCASSHGLMGTDTQYFGPGTRLTVL.

V gene TRBV20-1 combines with J gene TRBJ2-3; perhaps TRBD2 as D (6 bases). This CDR3 has 14 residues. V lost 3 bases to trimming and J lost 11 bases, with 21 bases between them. The germline V gene has CDR1 DFQATT and CDR2 SNEGSKA (reference sequence). The CDR3 region has the DNA TGCAGTGCTAGTCAGGGACTGGCTTCTACAGGGCAGTATTTT. Amino acid sequence: CSASQGLASTGQYF.

The V gene is TRBV7-9, the J gene TRBJ1-1, with a weak D call TRBD1 (5 bases). V was trimmed by 2 bases and J by 1 base, leaving 11 bases between them. Germline-derived CDR1 and CDR2 are SEHNR and FQNEAQ (reference sequence). This CDR3 comprises 15 residues. The CDR3 spells CASSLQSQGNTEAFF. The CDR3 nucleotides read TGTGCCAGCAGCTTACAGTCTCAGGGGAACACTGAAGCTTTCTTT.

This rearrangement joins TRBV9 to TRBJ1-1, with D uncertain. Germline values: CDR1 SGDLS, CDR2 YYNGEE. The CDR3 consists of 14 residues. The V end lost 4 bases, the J end lost 0 bases, and 10 bases lay between the germline ends. CDR3 residues: CASSLDPVNTEAFF. CDR3 nucleotide sequence: TGTGCCAGCAGCCTAGATCCGGTGAACACTGAAGCTTTCTTT.

The chain employs TRBV9 and TRBJ2-5; TRBD2 is a possible D gene (5 bases). The ends were cut back, 4 bases at V and 5 bases at J, with 21 bases in the middle. CDR1 is SGDLS, CDR2 YYNGEE, per germline. The CDR3 sequence is 16 residues long. The CDR3 DNA reads TGTGCCAGCAGCCCGACGGTTTTAGGAGGTGGGGAGACCCAGTACTTC. Its protein is CASSPTVLGGGETQYF.

This chain links TRBV7-6 with TRBJ2-7; 10 nucleotides agree with TRBD1. The CDR3 consists of 15 residues. The V gene end was trimmed by 0 bases and the J gene end by 3 bases; junction bases not matched to a gene: 2. CDR1 is SGHVS and CDR2 is FNYEAQ in the germline V gene. The CDR3 DNA follows: TGTGCCAGCAGCTTAGCGGGGACAGGGGACTACGAGCAGTACTTC. The encoded protein is CASSLAGTGDYEQYF.

The chain uses TRBV6-5 and TRBJ2-2; D is uncertain. V gave up 7 bases and J gave up 5 bases, with 17 bases separating them. CDR1 MNHEY and CDR2 SVGAGI come from the germline V gene. The CDR3 sequence is 15 residues long. This CDR3 is CASKYLERRTGELFF. For the CDR3, the DNA is TGTGCCAGCAAGTACTTGGAGCGACGGACCGGGGAGCTGTTTTTT.

The V gene is TRBV29-1, the J gene TRBJ2-1, with 8 positions matching TRBD1. CDR1 is SQVTM and CDR2 is ANQGSEA in the germline V gene. This CDR3 has 13 amino acids. V trimming: 7 bases; J trimming: 7 bases; junction bases outside the gene matches: 9. CDR3 in DNA: TGCAGCGACCTGGGACAGGCGAGGAATGAGCAGTTCTTC. Amino acid sequence: CSDLGQARNEQFF.

As regards this clone: One end of the junction is discordant with germline, which a read error may explain. The rearrangement joins TRBV4-2 to TRBJ2-7; 8 positions agree with TRBD2. Germline CDR1 is LGHNA and CDR2 is YNFKEQ. The CDR3 is 15 residues long. CDR3 in amino acids: CASRQEGTSGYEQYF. CDR3 nucleotide sequence: TGTGCCAGCAGACAAGAAGGAACTAGCGGCTACGAGCAGTACTTC.

The chain links TRBV9 to TRBJ2-5; a possible D gene is TRBD1 (5 bases). The CDR3 sequence is 14 residues long. CDR1 and CDR2 from the germline V gene are SGDLS and YYNGEE. Between the trimmed V and J ends, which lost 0 bases and 0 bases, there was a span of 6 bases. Here the CDR3 reads CASSVGTYQETQYF. The CDR3 coding sequence is TGTGCCAGCAGCGTAGGGACATACCAAGAGACCCAGTACTTC.

This chain links TRBV27 with TRBJ2-7, with 8 bases fitting TRBD1. V was clipped by 6 bases and J by 5 bases; unmatched bases: 12. This CDR3 is built from 15 residues. CDR1 and CDR2 from the germline V gene are MNHEY and SMNVEV (reference sequence). The chain's CDR3 is CASSEQGAGRNEQYF. The CDR3 nucleotides read TGTGCCAGCAGCGAGCAGGGGGCAGGGAGAAACGAGCAGTACTTC.

The J gene is TRBJ2-7, the V gene TRBV11-2; D is possibly TRBD2 (5 bases). From germline, CDR1 is SGHAT and CDR2 FQNNGV. This CDR3 is built from 15 residues. Trimming pared 5 bases from V and 6 bases from J, leaving 20 bases between. CDR3 sequence: CASSREARVYGEQYF. The CDR3 DNA reads as TGTGCCAGCAGCCGGGAAGCTAGGGTTTATGGCGAGCAGTACTTC.

The rearrangement uses TRBV6-5 and TRBJ1-5; D gene unclear. CDR1 is MNHEY, CDR2 SVGAGI, per germline. Trimming took off 2 bases at V and 9 bases at J, with 11 bases between the two ends. The CDR3 is 13 amino acids. The CDR3 nucleotides are TGTGCCAGCAGTTACGGCGGGGTGGGGCCCCAGCATTTT. Translating gives CASSYGGVGPQHF.

This chain links TRBV7-2 with TRBJ1-5; the D gene is possibly TRBD1 (5 bases). CDR1 and CDR2 (germline): SGHTA, FQGNSA. Trimming removed 5 bases at V and 0 bases at J, with 17 bases between. The CDR3 has 17 residues. CDR3 coding DNA: TGTGCCAGCAGCCCGAGCCCGGGGGGGTATAGCAATCAGCCCCAGCATTTT. Amino acid sequence: CASSPSPGGYSNQPQHF.

The gene calls are TRBV27 and TRBJ1-2, with D tentatively TRBD1 (6 bases). The CDR3 extends over 12 amino acids. V lost 5 bases and J 7 bases, leaving 11 bases between the germline ends. Germline CDR1 MNHEY, CDR2 SMNVEV (reference sequence). CDR3 nucleotides: TGTGCCAGCAGTCCGTCAGGGGTTGGCTACACCTTC. This sequence encodes CASSPSGVGYTF.

V and J are TRBV3-1 (or the pseudogene TRBV3-2) and TRBJ2-2; TRBD1 aligns across 10 bases. CDR3 length: 13 residues. The V and J ends lost 11 bases and 4 bases, in that order; junction bases with no gene match: 4. Looked up from germline, CDR1 is LGHDT and CDR2 is YNNKEL (reference sequence). CDR3 protein: CAARTGGTGELFF. The CDR3 DNA follows: TGTGCCGCAAGGACAGGGGGCACCGGGGAGCTGTTTTTT.

This rearrangement joins TRBV15 to TRBJ1-1; TRBD1 might be the D (5 bases). This CDR3 comprises 14 residues. V was trimmed by 0 bases and J by 5 bases, leaving 10 bases between them. CDR1 is LNHNV, CDR2 YYDKDF, per germline (reference sequence). Written as DNA, the CDR3 is TGTGCCACCAGCAGAGAATTCGGGGGGACTGAAGCTTTCTTT. Its translation is CATSREFGGTEAFF.

This sequence joins TRBV7-3 and TRBJ2-7; D remains ambiguous. This CDR3 comprises 15 residues. Trimming took 5 bases from V and 2 from J, leaving 16 bases between them. Germline V gene lookup returns CDR1 SGHTA and CDR2 FQGTGA. In DNA, the CDR3 is TGTGCCAGCAGCCCTAGTAACCTGCCGACCTACGAGCAGTACTTC. This gives the protein CASSPSNLPTYEQYF.

The chain carries TRBV30 and TRBJ2-5; unclear D gene. Germline CDR1 is GTSNPN and CDR2 is SVGIG (reference sequence). With 3 bases removed from V and 5 bases from J, the gap between germline ends came to 7 bases. The CDR3 contains 11 residues. The CDR3 DNA is TGTGCCTGGAGGATTAGCGAGACCCAGTACTTC. It is translated as CAWRISETQYF.

This clone was counted a few times. At one end the junction does not follow the germline gene, possibly because of a read error. The V gene is TRBV7-7, the J gene TRBJ2-5; a possible D gene is TRBD1 (5 bases). Germline values: CDR1 SSHAT, CDR2 FNYEAQ (reference sequence). The CDR3 loop spans 14 amino acids. As DNA, the CDR3 is TGTGCTAGCAGCTTAGTCCCAGGGATGGAGACCCAGTACTTC. Protein: CASSLVPGMETQYF.

The V call is TRBV28, the J call TRBJ2-2, with 10 bases matching TRBD2. CDR3 size: 14 residues. Germline trimming cut 7 bases from V and 5 bases from J; bases unmatched to any gene: 4. Germline assignment: CDR1 MDHEN and CDR2 SYDVKM. The CDR3 DNA is TGTGCCAGCAAAGCGGGAGGGCCTACCGGGGAGCTGTTTTTT. It yields the protein CASKAGGPTGELFF.

This clone has just one count. The rearrangement links TRBV5-6 to TRBJ1-1, with a possible D match to TRBD1 (6 bases). Germline CDR1 is SGHDT and CDR2 is YYEEEE. The CDR3 covers 12 residues. Between the trimmed V and J ends, which lost 6 bases and 8 bases, there was a span of 14 bases. The CDR3 DNA reads as TGTGCCAGCACCTGGCTGGGACAAGAAGCTTTCTTT. This encodes CASTWLGQEAFF.

The V gene is TRBV10-2, the J gene TRBJ2-2; tentative D call: TRBD1 (5 bases). Trimming took off 10 bases at V and 4 bases at J, with 16 bases between the two ends. Per germline, CDR1 WSHSY and CDR2 SAAADI. This CDR3 spans 14 amino acids. The CDR3 here is CATQQRGSTGELFF. The CDR3 DNA sequence: TGCGCCACCCAACAAAGGGGCAGCACCGGGGAGCTGTTTTTT.

The rearrangement uses TRBV10-3 and TRBJ1-6, with D maybe TRBD1 (5 bases). Trimming left V 5 bases short and J 10 bases short, with 12 bases between. CDR1 and CDR2 from the germline V gene are ENHRY and SYGVKD. This CDR3 is built from 13 residues. The CDR3: CAISSAGNSPLHF. The CDR3, as DNA: TGTGCCATCAGTTCGGCAGGGAACTCACCCCTCCACTTT.

This clone has just a few counts. V is TRBV3-1 (or the pseudogene TRBV3-2) and J is TRBJ2-7; D gene ambiguous. The CDR3 is 13 amino acids. Per germline, CDR1 LGHDT and CDR2 YNNKEL (reference sequence). The V end was cut by 1 base, the J end by 5 bases, with 9 bases between. This chain's CDR3 is CASSQGLRNEQYF. The CDR3 DNA follows: TGTGCCAGCAGCCAAGGTTTGAGGAACGAGCAGTACTTC.

This clone was counted a single time. This sequence joins TRBV10-3 and TRBJ2-5; 7 nucleotides align to TRBD2. Trimming took 11 bases from V and 3 from J; bases not matched to a gene: 6. The CDR3 length is 12 residues. Germline-derived CDR1 and CDR2 are ENHRY and SYGVKD. Here the CDR3 DNA reads TGTGCCTCAGCCGGGACTAAAGAGACCCAGTACTTC. It is translated as CASAGTKETQYF.

The chain joins TRBV10-3 to TRBJ1-2; the match to TRBD1 covers 7 bases. J was trimmed by 7 bases and V by 8 bases; bases with no gene match: 7. Germline loops: CDR1 ENHRY, CDR2 SYGVKD. This CDR3 comprises 12 residues. The CDR3: CAIAEGARGYTF. The CDR3 nucleotides are TGTGCCATCGCGGAGGGGGCACGTGGCTACACCTTC.

This chain joins TRBV11-3 and TRBJ1-3; TRBD1 matches at 8 bases. The ends lost 1 base at V and 0 bases at J; junction bases unmatched: 5. The CDR3 covers 17 residues. CDR1 is SGHNT, CDR2 YENEEA, per germline. CDR3 nucleotide sequence: TGTGCCAGCAGCTTAGGGGACAGGCTAATCTCTGGAAACACCATATATTTT. Amino acid sequence: CASSLGDRLISGNTIYF. The whole variable domain, remainder taken from reference TRBV11-3 and TRBJ1-3, is EAGVVQSPRYKIIEKKQPVAFWCNPISGHNTLYWYLQNLGQGPELLIRYENEEAVDDSQLPKDRFSAERLKGVDSTLKIQPAELGDSAVYLCASSLGDRLISGNTIYFGEGSWLTVV.

This clone was counted once. The chain combines TRBV30 with TRBJ1-5; TRBD1 agrees at 9 bases. The CDR3 loop spans 14 amino acids. Trimming cost V 1 base and J 7 bases; bases outside gene matches: 5. Per the germline V gene, CDR1 is GTSNPN and CDR2 is SVGIG (reference sequence). DNA for the CDR3: TGTGCCTGGAGTGGCGGGACAGGGAAACAGCCCCAGCATTTT. It is translated as CAWSGGTGKQPQHF.

The V gene is TRBV7-6, the J gene TRBJ1-5; the D gene is possibly TRBD1 (5 bases). V was clipped by 1 base and J by 0 bases, with 13 bases between them. From germline, CDR1 is SGHVS and CDR2 FNYEAQ. This CDR3 is 17 amino acids long. The CDR3 spells CASSLGLGEDSNQPQHF. In DNA form, the CDR3 reads TGTGCCAGCAGCTTAGGATTAGGGGAGGATAGCAATCAGCCCCAGCATTTT.